The 16 T cell receptor beta chains given below trace back to one sample, sequenced in a study of T-cell reconstitution after alpha-beta-depleted transplantation in children. Molecular barcoding with unique molecular identifiers was used for the TCRbeta library. TCRdb reanalysed the PCR reads using MiXCR and keeps one entry per CDR3 protein. The sample includes about 92,000 distinct CDR3 sequences, roughly an eighth of them seen just once. The sequenced sample was PBMCs from the stem cell graft donor, obtained from the stem cell graft. The receptor set was obtained from a human donor who donated a stem cell graft to a child with inherited bone marrow failure.

This clonotype was recorded at least ten times. The chain combines TRBV12-3 or TRBV12-4 with TRBJ2-7; TRBD2 agrees at 13 bases. V dropped 5 bases and J dropped 5; count of bases not matched to a gene: 6. The CDR3 length is 15 residues. Here the CDR3 reads CASSPGLAGAHEQYF. The CDR3 DNA follows: TGTGCCAGCAGTCCTGGACTAGCGGGAGCCCACGAGCAGTACTTC.

Only a few counts were recorded for this clonotype. This rearrangement joins TRBV4-1 to TRBJ2-4, with 7 nucleotides matching TRBD1. Per germline, CDR1 MGHRA and CDR2 YSYEKL. V was clipped by 5 bases and J by 7 bases; unmatched bases: 11. The CDR3 extends over 15 amino acids. CDR3 protein: CASSWKGQFGNIQYF. The CDR3 region has the DNA TGCGCCAGCAGCTGGAAGGGACAGTTCGGCAACATTCAGTACTTC.

The chain recombines TRBV23-1 with TRBJ2-7, with 10 positions matching TRBD2. TRBV23-1 is assigned to the ORF class and has an uncertain function. This CDR3 is built from 15 residues. V shed 2 bases and J 3 bases; nucleotides not matched to a gene: 4. The CDR3 region has the DNA TGCGCCAGCAGTCAACTTAGCGGGAGGCACTACGAGCAGTACTTC. It codes for CASSQLSGRHYEQYF.

This clonotype was detected many times. The chain carries TRBV6-5 and TRBJ2-7; D is unclear. This CDR3 has 13 amino acids. Trimming took off 2 bases at V and 3 bases at J, with 8 bases between the two ends. Germline CDR1 reads MNHEY; CDR2 reads SVGAGI. The DNA of the CDR3 is TGTGCCAGCAGTTACCTGGAGAACTACGAGCAGTACTTC. The encoded protein is CASSYLENYEQYF.

This clonotype was recorded at least ten times. The gene calls are TRBV4-2 and TRBJ2-3; no clear D. CDR3 length: 14 residues. V was shortened by 2 bases and J by 2 bases, with 8 bases between the two germline ends. Germline V gene data show CDR1 as LGHNA and CDR2 as YNFKEQ. The CDR3 coding sequence is TGTGCCAGCAGCCAAATGACCAACACAGATACGCAGTATTTT. Translation gives CASSQMTNTDTQYF.

This clonotype has at least ten counts. This chain joins TRBV5-6 and TRBJ2-7; no clear D gene. This CDR3 region has 14 residues. The germline V gene has CDR1 SGHDT and CDR2 YYEEEE. The germline V and J ends were trimmed by 0 bases and 7 bases, with 14 bases remaining between them. CDR3 protein: CASSLAQRFGEQYF. CDR3 in DNA: TGTGCCAGCAGCTTGGCCCAACGGTTTGGGGAGCAGTACTTC.

This clonotype was recorded many times. V gene TRBV5-1 combines with J gene TRBJ2-5, with D perhaps matching TRBD2 (6 bases). The germline V gene encodes CDR1 SGHRS and CDR2 YFSETQ. V was trimmed by 4 bases and J by 4 bases, leaving 17 bases between them. The CDR3 has 15 amino acids. CDR3 loop: CASSAAGGRGETQYF. Here the CDR3 DNA reads TGCGCCAGCAGCGCCGCCGGGGGTCGGGGAGAGACCCAGTACTTC.

The chain employs TRBV12-3 or TRBV12-4 and TRBJ2-2, with TRBD2 identical over 14 bases. After removal of 5 bases from V and 5 bases from J, the junction contained 10 bases not matched to a gene. The CDR3 sequence is 18 residues long. CDR3 bases: TGTGCCAGCAGTCCCACGGGACTAGCGGGAGTCCAGACCGGGGAGCTGTTTTTT. Protein sequence: CASSPTGLAGVQTGELFF.

This clonotype was recorded many times. The chain links TRBV5-1 to TRBJ1-2; D not certain. V shed 4 bases and J shed 0 bases, with 10 bases lying between them. CDR1 is SGHRS, CDR2 YFSETQ, per germline. This CDR3 spans 14 amino acids. CDR3: CASSALAANYGYTF. As DNA, the CDR3 is TGCGCCAGCAGCGCCCTCGCAGCTAACTATGGCTACACCTTC. Variable domain in full (rest from reference TRBV5-1 and TRBJ1-2): KAGVTQTPRYLIKTRGQQVTLSCSPISGHRSVSWYQQTPGQGLQFLFEYFSETQRNKGNFPGRFSGRQFSNSRSEMNVSTLELGDSALYLCASSALAANYGYTFGSGTRLTVV.

This clonotype occurred many times. The gene calls are TRBV7-6 and TRBJ2-1, with 13 bases fitting TRBD2. Germline CDR1 is SGHVS and CDR2 is FNYEAQ. The V segment lost 5 bases and the J segment 7 bases; nucleotides outside the gene matches: 11. The CDR3 consists of 17 residues. CDR3 DNA: TGTGCCAGCAGCATTTTACAGGGGACTAGCGGGAAGAATGAGCAGTTCTTC. It encodes CASSILQGTSGKNEQFF.

This chain links TRBV18 with TRBJ1-4; D gene uncertain. V lost 2 bases and J 0 bases, leaving 10 bases between the germline ends. Germline V gene data show CDR1 as KGHSH and CDR2 as LQKENI. CDR3 size: 16 residues. The CDR3 loop is CASSPGSGATNEKLFF. Here the CDR3 DNA reads TGTGCCAGCTCACCAGGGTCGGGCGCAACTAATGAAAAACTGTTTTTT.

This clonotype was found many times. V and J are TRBV2 and TRBJ2-3, with unresolved D. The germline V and J ends were trimmed by 4 bases and 0 bases, with 8 bases remaining between them. The CDR3 is 14 amino acids. Germline values: CDR1 SNHLY, CDR2 FYNNEI. The DNA for the CDR3 is TGTGCCAGCAGTGCTATGGAGAGCACAGATACGCAGTATTTT. The encoded protein is CASSAMESTDTQYF.

The chain is built from TRBV6-1 and TRBJ2-7, with 11 bases fitting TRBD1. The length of the CDR3 is 16 residues. The V gene end was trimmed by 6 bases and the J gene end by 2 bases; junction bases not matched to a gene: 9. Germline CDR1 reads MNHNS; CDR2 reads SASEGT. CDR3 in DNA: TGTGCCAGCAGGTCACCGGACAGGGGGCTCCCCTACGAGCAGTACTTC. Translated, it gives CASRSPDRGLPYEQYF.

This clonotype appeared many times. This chain uses TRBV7-2 with TRBJ2-7, with 7 bases lining up with TRBD1. This CDR3 spans 16 amino acids. Germline trimming cut 4 bases from V and 6 bases from J; bases unmatched to any gene: 15. Looked up from germline, CDR1 is SGHTA and CDR2 is FQGNSA. The CDR3 sequence: CASSSRAAGGTFEQYF. CDR3 coding DNA: TGTGCCAGCAGCTCAAGGGCGGCAGGGGGTACGTTCGAGCAGTACTTC.

This clonotype has a count of ten or more. V is TRBV11-1 and J is TRBJ1-4; 11 nucleotides align to TRBD1. Germline CDR1 SGHAT, CDR2 FQDESV (reference sequence). The V segment lost 0 bases and the J segment 2 bases; nucleotides outside the gene matches: 5. The CDR3 has 18 amino acids. In DNA form, the CDR3 reads TGTGCCAGCAGCTTAGCCCAAGGACAGGGGGCTACTAATGAAAAACTGTTTTTT. Encoded protein: CASSLAQGQGATNEKLFF.

This clonotype was observed many times. The chain combines TRBV7-2 with TRBJ1-2, with D possibly matching TRBD1 (5 bases). The germline gives CDR1 SGHTA, CDR2 FQGNSA. The CDR3 sequence is 12 residues long. V lost 2 bases and J 8 bases, leaving 9 bases between the germline ends. Written as DNA, the CDR3 is TGTGCCAGCAGCTTATCAGGGCCCGGCTACACCTTC. It is translated as CASSLSGPGYTF.